The clone carrying this TCR beta chain was counted a single time. The antigen remains unidentified. Every single patient, without exception, relapsed after autologous stem cell transplantation, and brentuximab vedotin exposure varied. This CDR3 contains 13 residues. Trimming took off 6 bases at V and 8 bases at J, with 19 bases between the two ends. The germline V gene encodes CDR1 SQVTM and CDR2 ANQGSEA. The entry originates in a study of PD-1 blockade in classical Hodgkin lymphoma. The wider study: Patients had nivolumab dosed at 3 mg/kg, delivered intravenously every 2 weeks. General observations from the study: A significant rise in TCR diversity by C4D1 was seen for CD4+ but not CD8+ cells. Initiation of nivolumab under 1 year after ASCT led to exclusion of patients. Why repertoires differed is undefined; disease activity or prior therapy possibly contributed.

Assay: immunoSEQ multiplex PCR; the TCRdb copy retains only in-frame clones and omits some. The sample has 38,000 or so clones, about 89% seen once. The TCR sequence derives from a human donor with classical Hodgkin lymphoma. Sequenced here: peripheral blood mononuclear cells (PBMCs), sampled at baseline. The V gene is TRBV29-1, the J gene TRBJ1-2, with D hard to call. For the CDR3, the DNA is TGCAGCGTCATGACCGATAGGGCTCCGGGCTACACCTTC. Its protein product is CSVMTDRAPGYTF.